What follows are 18 T cell receptor beta chains derived from one specimen sequenced in a study of cytomegalovirus exposure and HLA in healthy donors. Researchers ran the PCR with 60 Vbeta and 13 Jbeta primers. Repertoires were generated with immunoSEQ multiplex PCR, while TCRdb's copy carries only in-frame clones and drops some. The repertoire holds about 100,000 clones, with roughly 78% as singletons. The sample was PBMCs. These TCRs come from a woman aged 55-69 years in good health and CMV-seronegative.

The chain recombines TRBV2 with TRBJ1-2; no clear D gene. The germline V gene encodes CDR1 SNHLY and CDR2 FYNNEI. The CDR3 sequence is 12 residues long. Trimming removed 6 bases from V and 5 bases from J, with 10 bases in between. CDR3 nucleotide sequence: TGTGCCAGCAGGAGAATCGAATATGGCTACACCTTC. Its translation is CASRRIEYGYTF.

This rearrangement joins TRBV7-2 to TRBJ2-5, with D uncertain. This CDR3 is built from 13 residues. V lost 4 bases to trimming and J lost 5 bases, with 11 bases between them. CDR1 and CDR2 from the germline V gene are SGHTA and FQGNSA. CDR3: CASSSQDRETQYF. Here the CDR3 DNA reads TGTGCCAGCAGCTCCCAGGATAGGGAGACCCAGTACTTC.

The chain links TRBV5-1 to TRBJ2-7, with 10 bases fitting TRBD1. The germline CDR1 and CDR2 sequences are SGHRS and YFSETQ. J gave up 6 bases and V 4 bases, and 13 bases lay outside the gene matches. This CDR3 is built from 16 residues. CDR3 DNA sequence: TGCGCCAGCAGCATATCGTCCGGGACAGGGGACTCCGAGCAGTACTTC. It specifies CASSISSGTGDSEQYF.

The CDR3 here is CATSFSYNSPLHF. CDR3 coding DNA: TGTGCCACCTCCTTCTCCTATAATTCACCCCTCCACTTT. The chain uses TRBV19 and TRBJ1-6; no clear D. Trimming shortened V by 10 bases and J by 0 bases, and 7 bases separated the two germline ends. Germline loops: CDR1 LNHDA, CDR2 SQIVND (reference sequence). The CDR3 loop spans 13 amino acids. Variable domain in full (rest from reference TRBV19 and TRBJ1-6): DGGITQSPKYLFRKEGQNVTLSCEQNLNHDAMYWYRQDPGQGLRLIYYSQIVNDFQKGDIAEGYSVSREKKESFPLTVTSAQKNPTAFYLCATSFSYNSPLHFGNGTRLTVT.

The gene calls are TRBV9 and TRBJ2-1; 10 bases line up with TRBD2. Germline CDR1 is SGDLS and CDR2 is YYNGEE. V trimming: 5 bases; J trimming: 4 bases; junction bases outside the gene matches: 6. The CDR3 totals 15 residues. The CDR3 nucleotides are TGTGCCAGCAGGGATCTAGCGGGAGAGTACAATGAGCAGTTCTTC. Its protein is CASRDLAGEYNEQFF. The complete variable domain, with remaining parts taken from reference TRBV9 and TRBJ2-1, reads DSGVTQTPKHLITATGQRVTLRCSPRSGDLSVYWYQQSLDQGLQFLIQYYNGEERAKGNILERFSAQQFPDLHSELNLSSLELGDSALYFCASRDLAGEYNEQFFGPGTRLTVL.

This clone was counted a single time. At one of its ends the junction is not consistent with the germline gene, which may arise from a read error. The chain uses TRBV7-9 and TRBJ1-5, with D possibly matching TRBD1 (5 bases). Germline CDR1 is SEHNR and CDR2 is FQNEAQ (reference sequence). The CDR3 runs 17 residues. The CDR3 here is CSSSLEYEDTYNQPQHF. In nucleotides, the CDR3 is TGTTCCAGCAGCTTAGAATACGAGGACACTTACAATCAGCCCCAGCATTTT.

V usage is TRBV7-2 and J usage is TRBJ2-7; 9 bases map to TRBD1. Trimming cost V 3 bases and J 2 bases; bases outside gene matches: 5. The germline CDR1 and CDR2 sequences are SGHTA and FQGNSA. The CDR3 is 15 residues long. The DNA for the CDR3 is TGTGCCAGCAGCTTGAGGACAGGGGAGACCTACGAGCAGTACTTC. This sequence encodes CASSLRTGETYEQYF.

The chain employs TRBV9 and TRBJ2-7, with 7 bases that match TRBD1. Trimming took 4 bases from V and 0 from J; bases not matched to a gene: 7. The germline gives CDR1 SGDLS, CDR2 YYNGEE. This CDR3 region has 15 residues. The CDR3 sequence is CASSPWAGGSYEQYF. DNA for the CDR3: TGTGCCAGCAGCCCCTGGGCAGGGGGCTCCTACGAGCAGTACTTC.

The DNA for the CDR3 is TGTGCCAGCAGTTTCCAGGCAGCGGGGGTAGCCAAAAACATTCAGTACTTC. Protein: CASSFQAAGVAKNIQYF. The rearrangement links TRBV28 to TRBJ2-4; 8 positions match TRBD2. Looked up from germline, CDR1 is MDHEN and CDR2 is SYDVKM. The trim removed 3 bases at V and 0 bases at J, leaving 7 bases unmatched. This CDR3 is built from 17 residues.

The V gene is TRBV5-6, the J gene TRBJ2-5; TRBD2 matches 13 bases. Unmatched junction bases numbered 12, after V lost 2 bases and J lost 5 bases. Germline loops: CDR1 SGHDT, CDR2 YYEEEE. The CDR3 has 18 residues. DNA for the CDR3: TGTGCCAGCAGCTTATTTGGGGAAACTAGCGGGAGGGGTGAGACCCAGTACTTC. Amino acid sequence: CASSLFGETSGRGETQYF.

The chain recombines TRBV2 with TRBJ1-1; D ambiguous. The CDR3 has 14 residues. V lost 1 base and J lost 4, with 10 bases in between. Germline loops: CDR1 SNHLY, CDR2 FYNNEI. The CDR3 DNA sequence: TGTGCCAGCAGTGAAGTACACGAGGTCACTGAAGCTTTCTTT. Residues: CASSEVHEVTEAFF.

The chain has TRBV30 and TRBJ2-5; D may be TRBD1 (6 bases). The tail of the sequence fits TRBJ2-7 better, so the J call may be wrong. Germline V lookup: CDR1 GTSNPN, CDR2 SVGIG (reference sequence). The CDR3 contains 13 residues. The CDR3 sequence is CAWRVRGTYEQYF. CDR3 in DNA: TGTGCCTGGAGGGTCAGGGGAACTTACGAGCAGTACTTC.

This clone has more than one count but fewer than ten. The rearrangement links TRBV4-3 to TRBJ2-7; no definite D call. Germline V gene data show CDR1 as LGHNA and CDR2 as YSLEER. Trimming took off 4 bases at V and 0 bases at J, with 10 bases between the two ends. This CDR3 spans 14 amino acids. The CDR3 spells CASSPTLSSYEQYF. CDR3 in DNA: TGCGCCAGCAGCCCCACATTAAGCTCCTACGAGCAGTACTTC.

This chain links TRBV6-5 with TRBJ1-2, with D perhaps TRBD1 (6 bases). Per germline, CDR1 MNHEY and CDR2 SVGAGI. The CDR3 extends over 15 amino acids. The germline V and J ends were trimmed by 7 bases and 3 bases, with 18 bases remaining between them. In nucleotides, the CDR3 is TGTGCCAGCACCAACAAAGGACAGCGTCACTATGGCTACACCTTC. This sequence encodes CASTNKGQRHYGYTF.

The chain recombines TRBV28 with TRBJ2-1; TRBD2 matches at 10 bases. The J segment lost 6 bases and the V segment lost 6 bases, leaving 17 bases of the junction unmatched. This CDR3 is 18 amino acids long. The germline CDR1 and CDR2 sequences are MDHEN and SYDVKM. CDR3 amino acids: CASRPSLAGVGYGNEQFF. In DNA form, the CDR3 reads TGTGCCAGCAGGCCTTCTCTAGCGGGAGTCGGGTATGGCAATGAGCAGTTCTTC.

The rearrangement uses TRBV5-1 and TRBJ1-1; 8 bases match TRBD1. Germline CDR1 reads SGHRS; CDR2 reads YFSETQ. J lost 0 bases, V lost 1 base, and 8 bases had no gene match. The CDR3 has 17 amino acids. The CDR3 here is CASSLITGGGVNTEAFF. The CDR3 coding sequence is TGCGCCAGCAGCTTGATAACAGGGGGGGGAGTGAACACTGAAGCTTTCTTT.

This chain connects TRBV19 to TRBJ2-1; D is possibly TRBD2 (6 bases). The CDR3 has 16 residues. Trimming took 4 bases from V and 0 from J, leaving 13 bases between them. CDR1 is LNHDA and CDR2 is SQIVND in the germline V gene (reference sequence). The CDR3 nucleotides read TGTGCCAGTAGTAAACTCATAGCGGCCTCCTACAATGAGCAGTTCTTC. Translating it yields CASSKLIAASYNEQFF.

The gene calls are TRBV13 and TRBJ1-1; weak D call: TRBD1 (6 bases). Germline V gene sequence: CDR1 PRHDT, CDR2 FYEKMQ (reference sequence). Between the trimmed V and J ends, which lost 2 bases and 5 bases, there was a span of 12 bases. The CDR3 spans 14 residues. CDR3 coding DNA: TGTGCCAGCAGCTTAAGACAGGTTGTTACTGAAGCTTTCTTT. It specifies CASSLRQVVTEAFF.